Described below is a single TCR beta chain sequence and its context. Deletions cut 2 bases from V and 3 bases from J, with 23 bases between. CDR3 length: 18 amino acids. CDR1 and CDR2 (germline): SGDLS, YYNGEE. The sample comes from a study of blood T cell repertoires in COVID-19. Across the whole study: The origin of the acute and convalescent COVID-19 samples was the United States, Italy and Spain. In each case, the material was cDNA or gDNA derived from T cells, B-cell-depleted T cells, or PBMCs.

Authors' processing steps: Using reference gene primer amplification, nucleated cell counts were estimated. Measured with immunoSEQ multiplex PCR; TCRdb has only the in-frame clones, and not every one. That table is the source of V, J and clone size, and D and trimming were worked out from the DNA. Of a few hundred thousand clones in the sample, about four fifths were seen once. The V call is TRBV9, the J call TRBJ1-2; D not certain. The sequence came from a woman aged 18-29 years with acute or convalescent COVID-19. The sequencing input was peripheral blood. CDR3 sequence: CASSVGMEVRYTDYGYTF. The CDR3 coding sequence is TGTGCCAGCAGCGTGGGGATGGAGGTCCGATATACCGACTATGGCTACACCTTC.